A single sample is the source of the 18 T cell receptor beta chains below, sequenced in a study of blood T cell repertoires in COVID-19. Assay: immunoSEQ multiplex PCR; the TCRdb copy retains only in-frame clones and omits some. This table holds about 100,000 clones, 80% to 90% found once. The sample taken for sequencing was PBMCs or T cells enriched from blood (not recorded which). The receptors were gathered from a woman aged 45 to 65 who had recovered from COVID-19.

V is TRBV5-5 and J is TRBJ1-3; D perhaps matches TRBD1 (5 bases). CDR1 and CDR2 (germline): SGHKS, YYEKEE (reference sequence). Trimming left V 3 bases short and J 4 bases short, with 14 bases between. The CDR3 is made up of 15 amino acids. CDR3 bases: TGTGCCAGCAGCTCGGGGGACTCGGTCGGAAACACCATATATTTT. It encodes CASSSGDSVGNTIYF.

The rearrangement links TRBV11-2 to TRBJ1-5; no definite D call. CDR3 length equals 16 residues. Per the germline V gene, CDR1 is SGHAT and CDR2 is FQNNGV. V lost 1 base to trimming and J lost 0 bases, with 10 bases between them. The CDR3 here is CASSLVLGDSNQPQHF. CDR3 in DNA: TGTGCCAGCAGCTTAGTCCTCGGGGATAGCAATCAGCCCCAGCATTTT.

The V and J genes are TRBV6-1 and TRBJ1-1, with D perhaps TRBD1 (5 bases). The CDR3 is 15 residues long. The V gene lost 2 bases and the J gene lost 5 bases, with 15 bases spanning the gap. Germline V gene data show CDR1 as MNHNS and CDR2 as SASEGT. The CDR3 is CASSEQGSRVTEAFF. CDR3 coding DNA: TGTGCCAGCAGTGAACAGGGATCGAGAGTGACTGAAGCTTTCTTT.

This clone was seen a few times. The chain couples TRBV7-9 to TRBJ2-1; 7 bases line up with TRBD2. Germline loops: CDR1 SEHNR, CDR2 FQNEAQ (reference sequence). CDR3 length: 16 residues. The V segment lost 1 base and the J segment 6 bases; nucleotides outside the gene matches: 9. The CDR3 protein is CASSLDGGRSRNEQFF. DNA of the CDR3: TGTGCCAGCAGCTTAGATGGCGGGAGATCACGCAATGAGCAGTTCTTC.

The chain joins TRBV7-2 to TRBJ1-4; no clear D. Trimming cost V 4 bases and J 7 bases, with 16 bases left between them. The CDR3 sequence is 15 residues long. CDR1 is SGHTA and CDR2 is FQGNSA in the germline V gene. The CDR3 reads CASSSPGSRTEKLFF. In DNA form, the CDR3 reads TGTGCCAGCAGCTCACCAGGTTCCCGTACTGAAAAACTGTTTTTT. Combining the CDR3 with reference TRBV7-2 and TRBJ1-4 gives the whole variable domain GAGVSQSPSNKVTEKGKDVELRCDPISGHTALYWYRQSLGQGLEFLIYFQGNSAPDKSGLPSDRFSAERTGGSVSTLTIQRTQQEDSAVYLCASSSPGSRTEKLFFGSGTQLSVL.

This chain joins TRBV28 and TRBJ1-2; tentatively, D is TRBD1 (5 bases). Germline-derived CDR1 and CDR2 are MDHEN and SYDVKM. The CDR3 length is 14 residues. Deletions cut 1 base from V and 4 bases from J, with 10 bases between. CDR3 sequence: CASSLFSGLYGYTF. The DNA for the CDR3 is TGTGCCAGCAGTTTATTTTCAGGGCTCTATGGCTACACCTTC.

The V gene is TRBV5-4, the J gene TRBJ2-1; a weak D match, TRBD2 (7 bases). This CDR3 is 15 amino acids long. V lost 0 bases to trimming and J lost 8 bases, with 15 bases between them. Per germline, CDR1 SGHNT and CDR2 YYREEE (reference sequence). The CDR3 DNA sequence: TGTGCCAGCAGCTTGGATTCGGGGGCGGGGGATGAGCAGTTCTTC. Encoded protein: CASSLDSGAGDEQFF.

CDR3 residues: CASKGGNSPLHF. The CDR3, as DNA: TGTGCCAGCAAGGGCGGGAATTCACCCCTCCACTTT. The V gene is TRBV6-5, the J gene TRBJ1-6; no clear D. The V end lost 7 bases, the J end lost 7 bases, and 8 bases lay between the germline ends. Looked up from germline, CDR1 is MNHEY and CDR2 is SVGAGI. The CDR3 covers 12 residues.

The chain employs TRBV4-1 and TRBJ2-7; 7 bases map to TRBD1. V lost 1 base and J lost 1; bases outside the gene matches: 13. This CDR3 region has 18 residues. Germline CDR1 is MGHRA and CDR2 is YSYEKL. The CDR3 here is CASSQGRQGRGVSYEQYF. The CDR3 region has the DNA TGCGCCAGCAGCCAAGGCCGACAGGGACGAGGGGTTTCCTACGAGCAGTACTTC.

This clone was picked up one time. Here the CDR3 DNA reads TGCGCCAGCAGCGTGACAGGGTCCACAGATACGCAGTATTTT. As protein: CASSVTGSTDTQYF. The gene calls are TRBV5-1 and TRBJ2-3; 7 positions match TRBD1. CDR3 length: 14 residues. CDR1 and CDR2 (germline): SGHRS, YFSETQ. The V and J ends lost 4 bases and 2 bases, in that order; junction bases with no gene match: 4.

This clone is classed as medium-sized (0.01 to 0.1%). This chain uses TRBV15 with TRBJ2-4, with TRBD1 matching 7 bases. Germline values: CDR1 LNHNV, CDR2 YYDKDF (reference sequence). V shed 2 bases and J 1 base; nucleotides not matched to a gene: 8. The CDR3 is 17 residues long. The CDR3 sequence: CATSRKPGQTAKNIQYF. The CDR3 coding sequence is TGTGCCACCAGCAGAAAACCGGGACAGACGGCCAAAAACATTCAGTACTTC. The complete variable domain, with remaining parts taken from reference TRBV15 and TRBJ2-4, reads DAMVIQNPRYQVTQFGKPVTLSCSQTLNHNVMYWYQQKSSQAPKLLFHYYDKDFNNEADTPDNFQSRRPNTSFCFLDIRSPGLGDTAMYLCATSRKPGQTAKNIQYFGAGTRLSVL.

In its sample, this clone was seen once. The chain employs TRBV27 and TRBJ2-2, with D perhaps TRBD2 (6 bases). The CDR3 runs to 13 residues. Trimming cost V 8 bases and J 6 bases, with 13 bases left between them. CDR1 is MNHEY, CDR2 SMNVEV, per germline (reference sequence). The CDR3 nucleotides are TGTGCCAGCGGGGGGTTGGGGGCCGGGGAGCTGTTTTTT. The encoded protein is CASGGLGAGELFF.

The chain combines TRBV14 with TRBJ2-7; TRBD2 might be the D (5 bases). Trimming pared 4 bases from V and 6 bases from J, leaving 16 bases between. Germline CDR1 SGHDN, CDR2 FVKESK. The CDR3 contains 14 residues. DNA of the CDR3: TGTGCCAGCAGCCCACGGGCGGGTTTGGGCGAGCAGTACTTC. The encoded protein is CASSPRAGLGEQYF.

The chain carries TRBV11-2 and TRBJ1-1; D is ambiguous. The CDR3 runs to 15 residues. Looked up from germline, CDR1 is SGHAT and CDR2 is FQNNGV. Trimming took 0 bases from V and 7 from J, leaving 15 bases between them. The CDR3 coding sequence is TGTGCCAGCAGCTTAGAGGGAGGAGTGGGGAGTGAAGCTTTCTTT. As protein: CASSLEGGVGSEAFF. Full variable domain (missing parts from reference TRBV11-2 and TRBJ1-1): EAGVAQSPRYKIIEKRQSVAFWCNPISGHATLYWYQQILGQGPKLLIQFQNNGVVDDSQLPKDRFSAERLKGVDSTLKIQPAKLEDSAVYLCASSLEGGVGSEAFFGQGTRLTVV.

The chain has TRBV12-3 or TRBV12-4 and TRBJ1-6; D might be TRBD1 (5 bases). The V gene lost 5 bases and the J gene lost 13 bases, with 12 bases spanning the gap. There are 12 residues in the CDR3. The CDR3 loop is CASSPDSQPLHF. Here the CDR3 DNA reads TGTGCCAGCAGTCCAGACAGTCAGCCCCTCCACTTT.

This chain uses TRBV13 with TRBJ2-5; 9 bases fit TRBD1. The ends lost 0 bases at V and 4 bases at J; junction bases unmatched: 6. CDR3 length: 16 residues. Germline V gene data show CDR1 as PRHDT and CDR2 as FYEKMQ (reference sequence). The CDR3 here is CASSLGQGAVGETQYF. In DNA, the CDR3 is TGTGCCAGCAGCTTAGGACAGGGGGCGGTCGGAGAGACCCAGTACTTC. Drawing the rest from reference TRBV13 and TRBJ2-5, the complete variable domain is AAGVIQSPRHLIKEKRETATLKCYPIPRHDTVYWYQQGPGQDPQFLISFYEKMQSDKGSIPDRFSAQQFSDYHSELNMSSLELGDSALYFCASSLGQGAVGETQYFGPGTRLLVL.

This chain connects TRBV27 to TRBJ2-3; D not certain. Per the germline V gene, CDR1 is MNHEY and CDR2 is SMNVEV (reference sequence). The CDR3 has 15 amino acids. V dropped 5 bases and J dropped 2 bases, with 14 bases sitting between them. The CDR3 here is CASSSMGWNTDTQYF. The CDR3, as DNA: TGTGCCAGCAGTAGTATGGGCTGGAACACAGATACGCAGTATTTT.

This chain connects TRBV28 to TRBJ2-7, with 11 bases lining up with TRBD2. Unmatched junction bases numbered 12, after V lost 2 bases and J lost 0 bases. Germline CDR1 is MDHEN and CDR2 is SYDVKM. This CDR3 has 19 residues. CDR3 DNA: TGTGCCAGCAGTTTAATCCGACTAGCGGGATATTCGCGCTCCTACGAGCAGTACTTC. Its translation is CASSLIRLAGYSRSYEQYF.